One sample yielded the 27 T cell receptor beta chains listed below, sequenced in a study of blood T cell repertoires in COVID-19. Repertoires were generated with immunoSEQ multiplex PCR, while TCRdb's copy carries only in-frame clones and drops some. The sample lists some 150,000 clones, approximately 83% occurring once. Input material: peripheral blood. The receptors stem from a man aged 65-85 years with acute or convalescent COVID-19.

The V gene is TRBV19, the J gene TRBJ1-1; the match to TRBD1 covers 9 bases. Germline CDR1 and CDR2: LNHDA and SQIVND (reference sequence). This CDR3 spans 13 amino acids. Trimming removed 6 bases from V and 3 bases from J; junction bases left unmatched: 2. CDR3 in amino acids: CASSDRGDTEAFF. The CDR3 DNA is TGTGCCAGTAGCGACAGGGGGGACACTGAAGCTTTCTTT.

The genes are TRBV14 and TRBJ2-7, with D possibly being TRBD1 (5 bases). This CDR3 contains 14 residues. The V gene's germline CDR1 is SGHDN and CDR2 FVKESK. Between the trimmed V and J ends, which lost 5 bases and 3 bases, there was a span of 14 bases. The CDR3 loop is CASSRNGHYYEQYF. DNA of the CDR3: TGTGCCAGCAGCAGAAACGGACACTACTACGAGCAGTACTTC.

J is TRBJ2-5 and V is TRBV6-6, with TRBD2 identical over 11 bases. Germline V lookup: CDR1 MNHNY, CDR2 SVGAGI (reference sequence). After removal of 2 bases from V and 5 bases from J, the junction contained 7 bases not matched to a gene. This CDR3 contains 16 residues. The CDR3, as DNA: TGTGCCAGCAGTTACGGCACTAGCGGGAGAAGGGAGACCCAGTACTTC. Translating gives CASSYGTSGRRETQYF.

This chain joins TRBV27 and TRBJ1-1; the D gene is possibly TRBD1 (6 bases). CDR3 length: 14 residues. CDR1 and CDR2 (germline): MNHEY, SMNVEV (reference sequence). The V gene lost 6 bases and the J gene lost 1 base, with 12 bases spanning the gap. The CDR3 bases are TGTGCCAGCAGCCCGGGACAATGGAACACTGAAGCTTTCTTT. It encodes CASSPGQWNTEAFF.

V usage is TRBV5-1 and J usage is TRBJ1-3; 8 nucleotides agree with TRBD1. The germline gives CDR1 SGHRS, CDR2 YFSETQ. The CDR3 extends over 14 amino acids. The V and J ends lost 4 bases and 3 bases, in that order; junction bases with no gene match: 3. CDR3 nucleotide sequence: TGCGCCAGCAGCCAGGGACAGGATGGAAACACCATATATTTT. Its translation is CASSQGQDGNTIYF.

The genes are TRBV4-1 and TRBJ2-7, with 8 bases that match TRBD1. CDR1 and CDR2 from the germline V gene are MGHRA and YSYEKL. This CDR3 contains 15 residues. With V trimmed by 5 bases and J by 7 bases, 13 bases remained unmatched. CDR3 in DNA: TGCGCCAGCAGCAAAGGAGAAGGACAGGGTAGGGAGCAGTACTTC. Its protein product is CASSKGEGQGREQYF.

The CDR3: CASSVDIYSGNTIYF. The CDR3 DNA reads TGTGCCAGCAGCGTAGACATTTACTCTGGAAACACCATATATTTT. The chain has TRBV9 and TRBJ1-3; unclear D gene. The CDR3 is 15 residues long. CDR1 and CDR2 from the germline V gene are SGDLS and YYNGEE. The V gene lost 0 bases and the J gene lost 0 bases, with 7 bases spanning the gap. Supplemented by reference TRBV9 and TRBJ1-3, the full variable domain reads DSGVTQTPKHLITATGQRVTLRCSPRSGDLSVYWYQQSLDQGLQFLIQYYNGEERAKGNILERFSAQQFPDLHSELNLSSLELGDSALYFCASSVDIYSGNTIYFGEGSWLTVV.

This chain joins TRBV28 and TRBJ1-4; a weak D match, TRBD1 (5 bases). The V end lost 8 bases, the J end lost 3 bases, and 16 bases lay between the germline ends. The CDR3 loop spans 15 amino acids. From germline, CDR1 is MDHEN and CDR2 SYDVKM. CDR3 residues: CASHTSGGANEKLFF. In DNA form, the CDR3 reads TGTGCCAGCCATACCTCTGGGGGGGCTAATGAAAAACTGTTTTTT.

The CDR3, as DNA: TGCGCCAGCAGCCAAGATTCCGGGACAGACTTATACGAGCAGTACTTC. Amino acid sequence: CASSQDSGTDLYEQYF. The rearrangement joins TRBV4-3 to TRBJ2-7; TRBD1 matches at 7 bases. The germline V gene has CDR1 LGHNA and CDR2 YSLEER. The CDR3 spans 16 residues. V dropped 0 bases and J dropped 4; count of bases not matched to a gene: 9.

V usage is TRBV14 and J usage is TRBJ2-6; no clear D. The germline CDR1 and CDR2 sequences are SGHDN and FVKESK. Deletions cut 0 bases from V and 0 bases from J, with 9 bases between. The CDR3 has 17 amino acids. The CDR3 bases are TGTGCCAGCAGCCAAGATTTGATCAGCTCTGGGGCCAACGTCCTGACTTTC. Translated: CASSQDLISSGANVLTF.

The rearrangement links TRBV14 to TRBJ1-3; 8 nucleotides line up with TRBD1. CDR1 is SGHDN, CDR2 FVKESK, per germline. V shed 0 bases, J shed 0 bases, and the junction held 4 bases outside the gene matches. The CDR3 is 17 residues long. The CDR3 DNA is TGTGCCAGCAGCCAAGAGGGACAGGTGTACTCTGGAAACACCATATATTTT. This codes for CASSQEGQVYSGNTIYF.

V gene TRBV12-3 or TRBV12-4 combines with J gene TRBJ1-2; D is unclear. V lost 5 bases, J lost 4 bases, and 8 bases lay in between. This CDR3 is built from 12 residues. The CDR3 DNA is TGTGCCAGCAGTAACTTATCCTATGGCTACACCTTC. It translates to CASSNLSYGYTF.

The chain joins TRBV5-8 to TRBJ2-5; 11 bases are a match to TRBD1. Germline CDR1 SGHTS, CDR2 YDEGEE. J was trimmed by 2 bases and V by 4 bases; bases with no gene match: 7. The CDR3 sequence is 16 residues long. In DNA, the CDR3 is TGTGCCAGCAGCCCCTGGACAGGGGGCCGGCAAGAGACCCAGTACTTC. This encodes CASSPWTGGRQETQYF.

In its sample, this clone was seen once. The gene calls are TRBV5-1 and TRBJ2-1, with 9 bases aligning to TRBD2. J was trimmed by 3 bases and V by 0 bases; bases with no gene match: 4. This CDR3 is 16 amino acids long. In germline, CDR1 is SGHRS, CDR2 YFSETQ. The CDR3 DNA reads as TGCGCCAGCAGCTTGGGACCGACTAGCGGCTACAATGAGCAGTTCTTC. Its protein is CASSLGPTSGYNEQFF.

This clone was detected a few times. The J gene is TRBJ2-7, the V gene TRBV18; TRBD2 agrees at 9 bases. CDR3 length: 16 residues. Germline trimming cut 2 bases from V and 12 bases from J; bases unmatched to any gene: 17. Germline V CDR1 and CDR2: KGHSH, LQKENI. The CDR3, as DNA: TGTGCCAGCTCACCAATTACGACTAGCGGCAAACCGGCTTGGTACTTC. It codes for CASSPITTSGKPAWYF.

J is TRBJ1-3 and V is TRBV9; D unresolved. Germline V CDR1 and CDR2: SGDLS, YYNGEE. This CDR3 has 15 amino acids. Trimming pared 0 bases from V and 2 bases from J, leaving 9 bases between. The CDR3 nucleotides are TGTGCCAGCAGCGTAGCGGGGAACACTGGAAACACCATATATTTT. This gives the protein CASSVAGNTGNTIYF.

The rearrangement links TRBV28 to TRBJ2-7; the D gene is possibly TRBD1 (6 bases). The CDR3 has 13 amino acids. Per the germline V gene, CDR1 is MDHEN and CDR2 is SYDVKM. Trimming stripped 7 bases from V and 0 bases from J, with 10 bases between. The CDR3 is CASTRDNSYEQYF. The CDR3 DNA follows: TGTGCCAGCACCCGGGACAACTCCTACGAGCAGTACTTC.

In this sample, this clone turned up a few times. The CDR3 DNA reads as TGTGCCAGTAGTAGGGAAAGGGGGGGCGGTCAGCCCCAGCATTTT. Encoded protein: CASSRERGGGQPQHF. The chain couples TRBV19 to TRBJ1-5; tentatively, D is TRBD1 (6 bases). Looked up from germline, CDR1 is LNHDA and CDR2 is SQIVND (reference sequence). The germline V and J ends were trimmed by 4 bases and 6 bases, with 16 bases remaining between them. The CDR3 sequence is 15 residues long. The full variable domain, its missing parts supplied by reference TRBV19 and TRBJ1-5, is DGGITQSPKYLFRKEGQNVTLSCEQNLNHDAMYWYRQDPGQGLRLIYYSQIVNDFQKGDIAEGYSVSREKKESFPLTVTSAQKNPTAFYLCASSRERGGGQPQHFGDGTRLSIL.

The chain links TRBV6-6 to TRBJ1-1; 12 nucleotides line up with TRBD1. V shed 8 bases and J 6 bases; nucleotides not matched to a gene: 4. The CDR3 sequence is 13 residues long. Per germline, CDR1 MNHNY and CDR2 SVGAGI (reference sequence). CDR3 in amino acids: CASGTGGVAEAFF. The CDR3 bases are TGTGCCAGCGGGACAGGGGGCGTCGCTGAAGCTTTCTTT.

The chain links TRBV9 to TRBJ1-1; D unresolved. The CDR3 totals 13 residues. V lost 4 bases to trimming and J lost 1 base, with 8 bases between them. Germline V CDR1 and CDR2: SGDLS, YYNGEE. CDR3 DNA sequence: TGTGCCAGCAGCTTCACACCGAACACTGAAGCTTTCTTT. Its protein product is CASSFTPNTEAFF.

This chain connects TRBV5-1 to TRBJ1-1; no firm D call. This CDR3 spans 12 amino acids. The germline V gene has CDR1 SGHRS and CDR2 YFSETQ. The V and J ends lost 0 bases and 4 bases respectively, with 4 bases between them. The CDR3 protein is CASSLEATEAFF. Here the CDR3 DNA reads TGCGCCAGCAGCTTGGAAGCCACTGAAGCTTTCTTT. Combining the CDR3 with reference TRBV5-1 and TRBJ1-1 gives the whole variable domain KAGVTQTPRYLIKTRGQQVTLSCSPISGHRSVSWYQQTPGQGLQFLFEYFSETQRNKGNFPGRFSGRQFSNSRSEMNVSTLELGDSALYLCASSLEATEAFFGQGTRLTVV.

The chain has TRBV15 and TRBJ1-4, with D hard to call. Trimming stripped 0 bases from V and 5 bases from J, with 13 bases between. CDR1 is LNHNV and CDR2 is YYDKDF in the germline V gene (reference sequence). The CDR3 is 16 residues long. The CDR3 DNA reads TGTGCCACCAGCAGAGATCGGGGAGGGCCCAATGAAAAACTGTTTTTT. It translates to CATSRDRGGPNEKLFF.

The genes are TRBV25-1 and TRBJ1-2; unclear D gene. Germline V gene data show CDR1 as MGHDK and CDR2 as SYGVNS. The V end was cut by 6 bases, the J end by 3 bases, with 5 bases between. This CDR3 region has 11 residues. CDR3 bases: TGTGCCAGCAGCGGGGACTATGGCTACACCTTC. Its protein product is CASSGDYGYTF.

This sequence joins TRBV19 and TRBJ2-1; 7 bases map to TRBD2. J lost 4 bases, V lost 0 bases, and 3 bases had no gene match. The CDR3 extends over 15 amino acids. The germline V gene encodes CDR1 LNHDA and CDR2 SQIVND (reference sequence). This CDR3 reads CASSIEAGKYNEQFF. The CDR3, as DNA: TGTGCCAGTAGTATAGAAGCGGGGAAGTACAATGAGCAGTTCTTC.

The CDR3 spells CSVLAGRQETQYF. CDR3 nucleotides: TGCAGCGTACTAGCGGGAAGACAAGAGACCCAGTACTTC. The chain employs TRBV29-1 and TRBJ2-5, with 10 nucleotides matching TRBD2. There are 13 residues in the CDR3. The junction had 3 bases not matched to a gene; V was cut back by 6 bases and J by 2 bases. CDR1 and CDR2 (germline): SQVTM, ANQGSEA.

The rearrangement links TRBV5-4 to TRBJ1-4, with TRBD1 identical over 7 bases. Germline V CDR1 and CDR2: SGHNT, YYREEE (reference sequence). The CDR3 sequence is 15 residues long. With V trimmed by 4 bases and J by 5 bases, 8 bases remained unmatched. In DNA form, the CDR3 reads TGTGCCAGCAGCAAAACGGGACAGCTGAATGAAAAACTGTTTTTT. Its protein is CASSKTGQLNEKLFF.

CDR3 DNA sequence: TGTGCCAGCAGCGTCCTCAGGACAGGGGCGGTGAACACCGGGGAGCTGTTTTTT. The encoded protein is CASSVLRTGAVNTGELFF. The rearrangement links TRBV9 to TRBJ2-2; TRBD1 agrees at 9 bases. V dropped 2 bases and J dropped 1; count of bases not matched to a gene: 9. Germline-derived CDR1 and CDR2 are SGDLS and YYNGEE. CDR3 length: 18 residues.